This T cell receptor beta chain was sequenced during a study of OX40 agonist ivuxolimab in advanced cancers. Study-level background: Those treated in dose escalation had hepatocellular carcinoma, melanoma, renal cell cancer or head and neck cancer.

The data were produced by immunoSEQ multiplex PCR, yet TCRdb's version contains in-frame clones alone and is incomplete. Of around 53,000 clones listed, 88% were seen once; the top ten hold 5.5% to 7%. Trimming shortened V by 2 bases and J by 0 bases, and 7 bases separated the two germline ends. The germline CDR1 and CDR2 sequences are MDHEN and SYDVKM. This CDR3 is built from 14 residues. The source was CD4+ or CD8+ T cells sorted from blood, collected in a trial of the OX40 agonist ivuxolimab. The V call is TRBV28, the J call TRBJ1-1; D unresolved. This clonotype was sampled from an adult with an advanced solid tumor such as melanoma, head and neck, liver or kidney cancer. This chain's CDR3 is CASSLAAMNTEAFF. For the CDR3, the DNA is TGTGCCAGCAGTTTAGCCGCAATGAACACTGAAGCTTTCTTT.